This TCR beta chain was retrieved from a study of T cell responses to AZD1222 COVID-19 vaccine. Study-wide findings and caveats: In the spike-specific TCR repertoire, nearly half reportedly target unmutated variant regions. Donors in the cohort were predominantly white British and more often female, and clonal diversity was possibly underestimated.

Worth noting for this clone: What it binds is not known.

TCRdb's copy holds only in-frame clones and misses some; the assay was immunoSEQ multiplex PCR. The data contain about 140,000 clones, roughly 92% of them singletons. This specimen was peripheral blood, taken 28 days after the second AZD1222 dose. This TCR derives from an adult who received the AZD1222 COVID-19 vaccine.

The CDR3, as DNA: TGTGCCAGTACTCTCCCCGGGGGGGCGAACACCATATATTTT. Protein: CASTLPGGANTIYF. This chain uses TRBV19 with TRBJ1-3, with TRBD1 as a possible D gene (6 bases). V was pared by 7 bases and J by 7 bases, with 17 bases between. The CDR3 spans 14 residues. Germline CDR1 reads LNHDA; CDR2 reads SQIVND (reference sequence).